A selection of T cell receptor beta chains follows, all from one sample in a study of regulatory T cells in long-lasting Graves disease. Via MiXCR, TCRdb re-called the multiplex PCR reads, giving one row per CDR3 protein. In the table there are 540,000 or so distinct CDR3 sequences, 13% of which are singletons. This same sample was also taken into another study, of T cells in Graves' hyperthyroidism and ophthalmopathy.

This sample comprised peripheral blood mononuclear cells (PBMCs), obtained at new diagnosis, from a patient treated with antithyroid drugs. The receptors were sampled from a young man with Graves disease. Both conserved end residues are part of each CDR3. A D gene is named only where the DNA matches it firmly. The size entry is marked missing in some rows and otherwise reads once, few, many or a size class.

j_call d_call clone_size v_call cdr3_nt cdr3_aa
TRBJ2-3 NA few TRBV10-3 TGTGCCATCAGTCGAACTAGACCAGATACGCAGTATTTT CAISRTRPDTQYF
TRBJ2-1 TRBD2 few TRBV24-1 TGTGCCACCAGTGATTTAGCGGGAGCCCACAATGAGCAGTTCTTC CATSDLAGAHNEQFF
TRBJ2-2 TRBD2 many TRBV14 TGTGCCAGCCGACTAGCGGGAGGGACCGGGGAGCTGTTTTTT CASRLAGGTGELFF
TRBJ1-6 TRBD1 NA TRBV27 TGTGCCAGCAGTTCGGCCGGGACAGATTCTTCACCCCTCCACTTT CASSSAGTDSSPLHF
TRBJ1-2 NA many TRBV5-1 TGCGCCAGCAGCCTCCAGGAGAACTATGGCTACACCTTC CASSLQENYGYTF
TRBJ2-7 NA few TRBV9 TGTGCCAGCAGCGTAGCAGGTCGCATCGACGAGCAGTACTTC CASSVAGRIDEQYF
TRBJ1-2 NA many TRBV27 TGTGCCAGCAGTCCTGACATCTTGGGGTATGGCTACACCTTC CASSPDILGYGYTF
TRBJ2-7 NA many TRBV7-6 TGTGCCAGCAGCCCTTTACTAATCTCCTACGAGCAGTACTTC CASSPLLISYEQYF
TRBJ2-1 TRBD2 few TRBV7-9 TGTACCAGCAGCCCCCGTCTAGCGGGAGTGGGCTACAATGAGCAGTTCTTC CTSSPRLAGVGYNEQFF
TRBJ2-7 NA NA TRBV3-1 TGTGCCAGCAGCCAAGGCAGGGAATACGAGCAGTACTTC CASSQGREYEQYF
TRBJ2-1 NA NA TRBV6-5 TGTGCCAGCAGTTATCAGGGCGACGAGCAGTTCTTC CASSYQGDEQFF
TRBJ2-1 TRBD2 few TRBV27 TGTGCCAGCAGTCCCCCCCGGACTAGCGGGAAGAATGAGCAGTTCTTC CASSPPRTSGKNEQFF
TRBJ2-3 TRBD2 many TRBV20-1 TGCAGTGCACACTCGACAGCGGGACTAGCGGGAGTAAGGGGGACAGATACGCAGTATTTT CSAHSTAGLAGVRGTDTQYF
TRBJ2-3 NA few TRBV5-6 TGTGCCAGCAACGGGTTTTATGCAGATACGCAGTATTTT CASNGFYADTQYF
TRBJ2-1 NA many TRBV29-1 TGCAGCGTTGACCCGTCGGGATACAATGAGCAGTTCTTC CSVDPSGYNEQFF
TRBJ2-5 TRBD2 NA TRBV5-1 TGCGCCAGCAGGCCCCTAGCGGGAGGGCAGGGGGAGACCCAGTACTTC CASRPLAGGQGETQYF
TRBJ2-1 TRBD2 NA TRBV5-1 TGCGCCAGCAGCCACCATGTTAGCGGGAGAGGGCCCTACAATGAGCAGTTCTTC CASSHHVSGRGPYNEQFF
TRBJ2-7 NA NA TRBV18 TGTGCCAGCTCATTATCGACAGTCGAGCAGTACTTC CASSLSTVEQYF
TRBJ2-3 NA many TRBV5-1 TGCGCCAGCAGCCCCGCGGTAAGGGGGACAGATACGCAGTATTTT CASSPAVRGTDTQYF
TRBJ2-2 NA many TRBV10-3 TGTGCCATCAGTGACAGTTTCACCGGGGAGCTGTTTTTT CAISDSFTGELFF
TRBJ2-7 TRBD2 few TRBV11-2 TGTGCCAGCAGCTCGAATCTACTAGCGGGAGAAGCAGGGCAGTACTTC CASSSNLLAGEAGQYF
TRBJ2-3 NA many TRBV29-1 TGCAGCGTTGAAAGCACAGATACGCAGTATTTT CSVESTDTQYF
TRBJ1-3 NA many TRBV12-3/TRBV12-4 TGTGCCAGCAGAAGAGTATTTGGAAACACCATATATTTT CASRRVFGNTIYF
TRBJ2-2 TRBD2 NA TRBV5-4 TGTGCCAGCAGCAGGAGAGGGACTAGCGGGAGACGAACCGGGGAGCTGTTTTTT CASSRRGTSGRRTGELFF
TRBJ2-2 TRBD2 few TRBV30 TGTGCCTGGAGTTTGGGACGGCAGAGCGGGAGGTCCGGGGAGCTGTTTTTT CAWSLGRQSGRSGELFF
TRBJ2-3 TRBD2 NA TRBV7-9 TGTGCCAGCAGGGGAAGTCTAGCGGGGGCCACAGATACGCAGTATTTT CASRGSLAGATDTQYF
TRBJ2-7 TRBD1 many TRBV30 TGTGCCTGGAGTGTACTGACAGGGGGGCCCTACGAGCAGTACTTC CAWSVLTGGPYEQYF
TRBJ2-5 NA many TRBV11-2 TGTGCCAGCAGCTTAGGAGTTTTTCAAGAGACCCAGTACTTC CASSLGVFQETQYF
TRBJ2-7 TRBD2 NA TRBV18 TGTGCCAGCTCACCTCCGACTAGCATAGCCTACGAGCAGTACTTC CASSPPTSIAYEQYF
TRBJ1-1 NA NA TRBV4-1 TGCGCCAGCAGACAAGAGGATAGGATATGGACTGAAGCTTTCTTT CASRQEDRIWTEAFF
TRBJ2-5 NA many TRBV7-8 TGTGCCAGCAGCTTAGCGAGGGGAGAGACCCAGTACTTC CASSLARGETQYF
TRBJ1-1 NA many TRBV5-1 TGCGCCAGCAGCTTGGTTGGGGGCGGTAAGATCACTGAAGCTTTCTTT CASSLVGGGKITEAFF
TRBJ2-7 NA few TRBV9 TGTGCCAGCAGCGTAAACCCCGGGACACCAACCTCCTACGAGCAGTACTTC CASSVNPGTPTSYEQYF
TRBJ2-1 NA many TRBV27 TGTGCCAGCAGTTCGGGTCCAGGGAGCTTCTCCTACAATGAGCAGTTCTTC CASSSGPGSFSYNEQFF
TRBJ2-3 NA many TRBV20-1 TGCAGTGCCCATGCCAGCACAGATACGCAGTATTTT CSAHASTDTQYF
TRBJ2-3 TRBD2 many TRBV24-1 TGTGCCACCAGTGATTTGGGGACTAGCGGGCCTACGCAGTATTTT CATSDLGTSGPTQYF
TRBJ2-7 TRBD1 many TRBV6-1 TGTGCCAGCAGCCGGTTTAAGACAGGGCACGAGCAGTACTTC CASSRFKTGHEQYF
TRBJ2-1 TRBD2 few TRBV20-1 TGCAGTGCTATTGTCTGGGAGGGGTCGGGCGAGCAGTTCTTC CSAIVWEGSGEQFF
TRBJ1-1 NA many TRBV12-3/TRBV12-4 TGTGCCAGCAGTTTTAGGTTTGTTGGGGTGAACACTGAAGCTTTCTTT CASSFRFVGVNTEAFF
TRBJ2-7 NA many TRBV12-3/TRBV12-4 TGTGCCAGCAGTTTCGGGCAGGGGATCTCCTACGAGCAGTACTTC CASSFGQGISYEQYF
TRBJ2-5 NA few TRBV19 TGTGCCAGTAGTATAGAGGGCGTCTTCCAAGAGACCCAGTACTTC CASSIEGVFQETQYF
TRBJ2-1 TRBD1 many TRBV27 TGTGCCAGCAGTTTGTCACAGGGGAGTTGGGAGCAGTTCTTC CASSLSQGSWEQFF
TRBJ1-1 TRBD1 many TRBV27 TGTGCCAGCAGTCCCCACATCCCGGGACAGGGAGGCCCTGAAGCTTTCTTT CASSPHIPGQGGPEAFF
TRBJ2-1 TRBD2 many TRBV10-3 TGTGCCATCAGTTTGACTAGCGGGGTCTACAATGAGCAGTTCTTC CAISLTSGVYNEQFF
TRBJ2-7 NA few TRBV25-1 TGTGCCAGCAGTGAATCGGAATACGAGCAGTACTTC CASSESEYEQYF
TRBJ2-7 TRBD1 many TRBV7-2 TGTGCGACCGGGACAGAGTACTCCTACGAGCAGTACTTC CATGTEYSYEQYF
TRBJ2-6 NA few TRBV29-1 TGCAGCGTTGGGGAGGCTGGGGCCAACGTCCTGACTTTC CSVGEAGANVLTF
TRBJ2-5 TRBD2 many TRBV24-1 TGTGCCACCAGTGACTACCTCCCGGGACTAGCGGGTCAAGAGACCCAGTACTTC CATSDYLPGLAGQETQYF
TRBJ2-1 TRBD2 many TRBV7-2 TGTGCCAGCAGCTTAAGTGGGACTAGCGGGGGGAATGAGCAGTTCTTC CASSLSGTSGGNEQFF
TRBJ2-7 NA once TRBV19 TGTGCCAGCCGCGAGGGGCCAGCCCCCTACGAGCAGTACTTC CASREGPAPYEQYF
TRBJ2-7 TRBD1 many TRBV15 TGTGCCACCAGCAGAGGTTTTGGGGACAGATCCTACGAGCAGTACTTC CATSRGFGDRSYEQYF
TRBJ2-3 TRBD2 NA TRBV12-5 TGTGCTAGTGGTTTGGGGCTAGCGGACTCGGATACGCAGTATTTT CASGLGLADSDTQYF